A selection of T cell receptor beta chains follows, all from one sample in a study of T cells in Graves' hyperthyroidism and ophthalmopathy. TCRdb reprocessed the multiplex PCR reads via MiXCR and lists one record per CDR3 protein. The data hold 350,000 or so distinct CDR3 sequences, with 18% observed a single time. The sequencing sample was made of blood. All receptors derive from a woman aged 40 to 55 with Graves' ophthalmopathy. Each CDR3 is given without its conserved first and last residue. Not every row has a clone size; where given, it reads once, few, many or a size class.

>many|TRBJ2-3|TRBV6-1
ASSAYVGGTDTQY
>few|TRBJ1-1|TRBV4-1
ASSQTGEATEAF
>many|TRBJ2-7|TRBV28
ASSPQLAGGREQY
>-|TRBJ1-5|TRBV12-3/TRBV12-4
ASSTTGVRQPQH
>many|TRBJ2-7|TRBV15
ATSRVEGYEQY
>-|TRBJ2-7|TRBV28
ASRRQAQVSYEQY
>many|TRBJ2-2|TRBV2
ARNSGAPGELF
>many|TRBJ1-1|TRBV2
ASSAGGWTEAF
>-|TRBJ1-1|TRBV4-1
ASSQDGDAGAVAF
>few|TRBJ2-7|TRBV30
AWSVGDSAYEQH
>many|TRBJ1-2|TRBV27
ASSPGIGFYGYT
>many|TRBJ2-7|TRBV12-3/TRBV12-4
ASRRGRDRGEQY
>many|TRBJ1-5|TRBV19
ASSRGRDRDQPQH
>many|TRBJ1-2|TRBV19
ATKEDPLYGYT
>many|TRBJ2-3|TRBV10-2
ASSTGARSDTQY
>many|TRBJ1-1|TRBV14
ASSFTGGWGTEAF
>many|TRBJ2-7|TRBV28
ASTDRTSYEQY
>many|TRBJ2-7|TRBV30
AWRWGGEQY
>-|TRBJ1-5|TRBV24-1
ATGQAGGNQPQH
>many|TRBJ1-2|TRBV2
ASRAARSYT
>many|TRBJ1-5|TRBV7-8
ASSLRAGSNQPQH
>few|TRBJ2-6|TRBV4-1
ASSQEPGSGANVLT
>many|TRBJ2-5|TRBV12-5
ASGLVETQY
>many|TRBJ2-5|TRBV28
ASSRPSGRRGETQY
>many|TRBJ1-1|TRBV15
ATSRRANEAF
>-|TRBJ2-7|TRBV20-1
SASGDTYYEQY
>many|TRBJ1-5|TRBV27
ASTSLKWAEDRTHQPQH
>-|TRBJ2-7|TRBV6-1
ASSGDLSLHEQY
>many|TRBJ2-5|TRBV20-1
SATGETQY
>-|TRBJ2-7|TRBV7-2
ASSLGRDRAYEQY
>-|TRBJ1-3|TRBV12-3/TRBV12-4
ASSYARTGGNTIY
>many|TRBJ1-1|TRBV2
ASSEARGGRGPEAF
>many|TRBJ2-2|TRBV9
ASSVLAGGTGELF
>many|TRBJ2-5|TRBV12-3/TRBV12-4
ASSRSGTQETQY
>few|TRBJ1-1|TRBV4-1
ASSPRGLTEAF
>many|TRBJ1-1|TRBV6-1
ASSDYRGLNTEAF
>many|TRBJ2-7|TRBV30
AWKKRAGGTEQY
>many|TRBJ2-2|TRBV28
ASSFREAGELF
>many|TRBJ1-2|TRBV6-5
ASSYSTGPGGGYT